What follows is one T cell receptor (beta chain) and its context. This sample stems from a study of T cells in localized non-small cell lung cancer. J lost 1 base, V lost 8 bases, and 8 bases had no gene match. The germline V gene encodes CDR1 MNHNY and CDR2 SVGAGI (reference sequence). This CDR3 has 14 amino acids. Measured with immunoSEQ multiplex PCR; TCRdb has only the in-frame clones, and not every one. Among roughly 34,000 clones listed, about 81% were seen once. The chain links TRBV6-6 to TRBJ2-7; 7 bases map to TRBD2. This receptor was identified in a male donor aged 60 or older with stage II squamous cell lung carcinoma. The sequences come from peripheral blood, collected before any cancer treatment. CDR3 DNA sequence: TGTGCCAGCGGGGAGACTAGCCCTTCCTACGAGCAGTACTTC. Amino acid sequence: CASGETSPSYEQYF.